A single sample is the source of the 32 T cell receptor beta chains below, sequenced in a study of CD8 T cells in ankylosing spondylitis. TCRdb ran MiXCR on the 5' RACE reads and lists one entry per CDR3 protein. The table lists under 250,000 distinct CDR3 sequences, 30% to 35% of them singletons, with 4% to 5% in the top ten. Material for sequencing was blood, either unsorted or a sorted T cell fraction (not recorded which). All receptors come from a male donor with ankylosing spondylitis or in good health (not recorded which).

This clonotype was counted between two and nine times. The CDR3 loop reads CSVGDRAYYEQYF. Written as DNA, the CDR3 is TGCAGCGTTGGAGACAGGGCCTACTACGAGCAGTACTTC. The V call is TRBV29-1, the J call TRBJ2-7; TRBD1 matches at 7 bases. After removal of 4 bases from V and 3 bases from J, the junction contained 6 bases not matched to a gene. CDR1 is SQVTM, CDR2 ANQGSEA, per germline. The CDR3 extends over 13 amino acids.

This clonotype was seen more than once but under ten times. This rearrangement joins TRBV20-1 to TRBJ1-5; maybe TRBD1 (5 bases). The V gene's germline CDR1 is DFQATT and CDR2 SNEGSKA (reference sequence). There are 15 residues in the CDR3. V was trimmed by 2 bases and J by 6 bases, leaving 17 bases between them. The CDR3 here is CSARSRIGGTQPQHF. The CDR3 DNA follows: TGCAGTGCTAGAAGTAGGATTGGGGGAACTCAGCCCCAGCATTTT.

This chain links TRBV7-3 with TRBJ2-7, with D uncertain. Trimming took off 3 bases at V and 6 bases at J, with 12 bases between the two ends. Germline-derived CDR1 and CDR2 are SGHTA and FQGTGA. The CDR3 is made up of 13 amino acids. The CDR3 region is CASSLFPGAEQYF. CDR3 bases: TGTGCCAGCAGCTTGTTTCCCGGAGCCGAGCAGTACTTC.

Only a few counts were recorded for this clonotype. J is TRBJ2-1 and V is TRBV4-1; 11 nucleotides align to TRBD2. Germline trimming cut 3 bases from V and 3 bases from J; bases unmatched to any gene: 7. The CDR3 is 17 residues long. Germline-derived CDR1 and CDR2 are MGHRA and YSYEKL. CDR3 DNA sequence: TGCGCCAGCAGCCACTCCCTAGCGGGGGGCTTCTACAATGAGCAGTTCTTC. Translating gives CASSHSLAGGFYNEQFF.

This rearrangement joins TRBV20-1 to TRBJ2-5, with TRBD2 matching 8 bases. CDR1 and CDR2 (germline): DFQATT, SNEGSKA (reference sequence). Trimming removed 0 bases from V and 5 bases from J; junction bases left unmatched: 5. CDR3 length equals 14 residues. CDR3 nucleotide sequence: TGCAGTGCTAGAGATCCGGGGGGGTTGGAGACCCAGTACTTC. Translated, it gives CSARDPGGLETQYF.

The chain carries TRBV7-8 and TRBJ2-7, with D possibly being TRBD1 (6 bases). Trimming took off 2 bases at V and 6 bases at J, with 14 bases between the two ends. Germline assignment: CDR1 SGHVS and CDR2 FQNEAQ. The CDR3 spans 14 residues. The CDR3 is CASSLPGQIGEQYF. The CDR3 DNA is TGTGCCAGCAGCTTACCGGGACAAATCGGCGAGCAGTACTTC.

The chain employs TRBV12-3 or TRBV12-4 and TRBJ2-6; D might be TRBD1 (6 bases). V lost 5 bases and J 1 base, leaving 9 bases between the germline ends. The CDR3 has 15 amino acids. Here the CDR3 reads CASSRGTSGANVLTF. The CDR3 DNA is TGTGCCAGCAGTCGAGGGACATCTGGGGCCAACGTCCTGACTTTC.

This clonotype is a singleton in its sample. The gene calls are TRBV5-1 and TRBJ2-3; 10 nucleotides line up with TRBD2. The V segment lost 3 bases and the J segment 2 bases; nucleotides outside the gene matches: 9. Per germline, CDR1 SGHRS and CDR2 YFSETQ. CDR3 size: 17 residues. CDR3 region: CASSSTIAGGLTDTQYF. In nucleotides, the CDR3 is TGCGCCAGCAGCTCAACTATAGCGGGGGGCCTCACAGATACGCAGTATTTT.

This chain uses TRBV4-1 with TRBJ2-7; 8 nucleotides agree with TRBD1. Germline V gives CDR1 MGHRA, CDR2 YSYEKL. The CDR3 is 16 residues long. J lost 3 bases, V lost 4 bases, and 11 bases had no gene match. The CDR3 region is CASSPVGAGGYYEQYF. The CDR3 nucleotides are TGCGCCAGCAGCCCAGTCGGGGCAGGGGGCTACTACGAGCAGTACTTC.

The V gene is TRBV3-1, the J gene TRBJ2-7; D remains unclear. Germline CDR1 reads LGHDT; CDR2 reads YNNKEL (reference sequence). The CDR3 runs 16 residues. V was shortened by 0 bases and J by 3 bases, with 15 bases between the two germline ends. The CDR3 DNA follows: TGTGCCAGCAGCCAAGATAAGCCGTCAGATTTCTACGAGCAGTACTTC. Protein: CASSQDKPSDFYEQYF.

This clonotype was picked up a small number of times. V and J are TRBV10-3 and TRBJ2-7; weak D call: TRBD2 (5 bases). V was trimmed by 4 bases and J by 6 bases, leaving 13 bases between them. CDR3 length: 13 residues. The germline CDR1 and CDR2 sequences are ENHRY and SYGVKD. The CDR3 nucleotides read TGTGCCATCAGTGCCGAGAGGGCGCGCGAGCAGTACTTC. It encodes CAISAERAREQYF.

The chain links TRBV7-9 to TRBJ2-7; TRBD2 might be the D (6 bases). The CDR3 has 14 amino acids. Per the germline V gene, CDR1 is SEHNR and CDR2 is FQNEAQ (reference sequence). V was trimmed by 5 bases and J by 3 bases, leaving 14 bases between them. Here the CDR3 DNA reads TGTGCCAGCAGCCCCCTAGCGACGAACTACGAGCAGTACTTC. Translating gives CASSPLATNYEQYF.

The V gene is TRBV12-3 or TRBV12-4, the J gene TRBJ1-1; D is unresolved. The CDR3 spans 13 residues. V lost 5 bases and J lost 5, with 12 bases in between. This CDR3 reads CASSMSKGTEAFF. The CDR3 nucleotides are TGTGCCAGCAGTATGAGTAAGGGTACTGAAGCTTTCTTT.

This clonotype was observed at least ten times. V is TRBV20-1 and J is TRBJ2-3, with 7 bases fitting TRBD1. The CDR3 loop spans 13 amino acids. Germline V gene sequence: CDR1 DFQATT, CDR2 SNEGSKA (reference sequence). The CDR3 sequence: CSARQGSTDTQYF. CDR3 DNA sequence: TGCAGCGCACGACAGGGTAGCACAGATACGCAGTATTTT.

The chain employs TRBV20-1 and TRBJ2-7; 10 bases agree with TRBD1. Germline assignment: CDR1 DFQATT and CDR2 SNEGSKA (reference sequence). The V and J ends lost 6 bases and 3 bases, in that order; junction bases with no gene match: 11. This CDR3 contains 15 residues. The CDR3 DNA reads as TGCAGTGCCAGCCCTCGGGGGACAGGGGTCTACGAGCAGTACTTC. Translating gives CSASPRGTGVYEQYF.

The V call is TRBV20-1, the J call TRBJ1-1; no definite D call. Germline CDR1 and CDR2: DFQATT and SNEGSKA (reference sequence). This CDR3 spans 11 amino acids. The V and J ends lost 5 bases and 10 bases respectively, with 14 bases between them. CDR3 DNA sequence: TGCAGTGCTCGCTGGAGCGAAAGAGCTTTCTTT. Its translation: CSARWSERAFF.

The chain joins TRBV28 to TRBJ2-5; TRBD1 matches at 8 bases. CDR1 and CDR2 (germline): MDHEN, SYDVKM. V trimming: 6 bases; J trimming: 5 bases; junction bases outside the gene matches: 11. This CDR3 contains 15 residues. This chain's CDR3 is CASRSGGAVRETQYF. DNA of the CDR3: TGTGCCAGCAGATCAGGGGGCGCGGTGAGGGAGACCCAGTACTTC. Filled out from reference TRBV28 and TRBJ2-5, the complete variable domain reads DVKVTQSSRYLVKRTGEKVFLECVQDMDHENMFWYRQDPGLGLRLIYFSYDVKMKEKGDIPEGYSVSREKKERFSLILESASTNQTSMYLCASRSGGAVRETQYFGPGTRLLVL.

This clonotype was observed a handful of times. The J gene is TRBJ2-2, the V gene TRBV20-1, with TRBD2 as a possible D gene (6 bases). V lost 5 bases and J lost 4, with 11 bases in between. The germline V gene has CDR1 DFQATT and CDR2 SNEGSKA (reference sequence). The CDR3 runs 13 residues. The CDR3 bases are TGCAGTGCTGGGGACTCCCCCACCGGGGAGCTGTTTTTT. Amino acid sequence: CSAGDSPTGELFF.

This clonotype occurred a few times. The J gene is TRBJ2-2, the V gene TRBV20-1; D ambiguous. This CDR3 spans 13 amino acids. Trimming cost V 3 bases and J 0 bases, with 5 bases left between them. The germline gives CDR1 DFQATT, CDR2 SNEGSKA (reference sequence). DNA for the CDR3: TGCAGTGCTAGTTCTGCGAACACCGGGGAGCTGTTTTTT. Translation: CSASSANTGELFF.

The V call is TRBV3-1, the J call TRBJ2-5; 8 bases are shared with TRBD1. Germline CDR1 and CDR2: LGHDT and YNNKEL (reference sequence). Trimming cost V 1 base and J 4 bases; bases outside gene matches: 5. The CDR3 consists of 15 residues. The DNA of the CDR3 is TGTGCCAGCAGCCAAGCCGGGACAGGTGGAGAGACCCAGTACTTC. Its translation is CASSQAGTGGETQYF.

The J gene is TRBJ2-1, the V gene TRBV29-1; D remains ambiguous. The V end lost 1 base, the J end lost 1 base, and 11 bases lay between the germline ends. The V gene's germline CDR1 is SQVTM and CDR2 ANQGSEA. The CDR3 runs 15 residues. DNA of the CDR3: TGCAGCGTTGAAGGTGTGGAGACTTCCTACAATGAGCAGTTCTTC. Encoded protein: CSVEGVETSYNEQFF.

This rearrangement joins TRBV4-1 to TRBJ2-5, with TRBD2 as a possible D gene (6 bases). Germline values: CDR1 MGHRA, CDR2 YSYEKL. Trimming took off 4 bases at V and 7 bases at J, with 10 bases between the two ends. The CDR3 has 12 amino acids. The CDR3 spells CASSPDGGTQYF. Here the CDR3 DNA reads TGCGCCAGCAGCCCAGACGGGGGGACCCAGTACTTC.

This clonotype showed up just a few times. This chain links TRBV12-3 or TRBV12-4 with TRBJ2-7; 8 nucleotides agree with TRBD2. The CDR3 has 14 residues. The junction had 5 bases not matched to a gene; V was cut back by 5 bases and J by 2 bases. CDR3 sequence reads: CASSLGTRPYEQYF. CDR3 coding DNA: TGTGCCAGCAGTCTTGGGACTAGACCCTACGAGCAGTACTTC.

V gene TRBV29-1 combines with J gene TRBJ1-2; D might be TRBD1 (5 bases). The CDR3 is 13 residues long. Germline V CDR1 and CDR2: SQVTM, ANQGSEA. The ends were cut back, 3 bases at V and 3 bases at J, with 11 bases in the middle. CDR3 DNA: TGCAGCGTTGACACGGAGGGGCACTATGGCTACACCTTC. It is translated as CSVDTEGHYGYTF.

This clonotype was recorded a few times. The chain uses TRBV6-5 and TRBJ2-5; 8 bases are shared with TRBD2. There are 17 residues in the CDR3. Trimming took 0 bases from V and 5 from J; bases not matched to a gene: 11. Per germline, CDR1 MNHEY and CDR2 SVGAGI. CDR3 sequence: CASSYSMGGGYGETQYF. The CDR3 coding sequence is TGTGCCAGCAGTTACTCGATGGGCGGGGGGTACGGGGAGACCCAGTACTTC.

V and J are TRBV2 and TRBJ2-2, with 10 bases fitting TRBD1. The CDR3 spans 18 residues. V trimming: 5 bases; J trimming: 6 bases; junction bases outside the gene matches: 15. CDR1 and CDR2 (germline): SNHLY, FYNNEI. DNA for the CDR3: TGTGCCAGCAGTTCCCCAGACAGGTGGACAGGGGGGCCCGGGGAGCTGTTTTTT. Translated: CASSSPDRWTGGPGELFF. Full variable domain (missing parts from reference TRBV2 and TRBJ2-2): EPEVTQTPSHQVTQMGQEVILRCVPISNHLYFYWYRQILGQKVEFLVSFYNNEISEKSEIFDDQFSVERPDGSNFTLKIRSTKLEDSAMYFCASSSPDRWTGGPGELFFGEGSRLTVL.

This clonotype was observed a few times. The V call is TRBV12-5, the J call TRBJ2-3; D may be TRBD2 (5 bases). The V end was cut by 3 bases, the J end by 7 bases, with 14 bases between. The germline CDR1 and CDR2 sequences are LGHNT and FRNRAP. The CDR3 extends over 14 amino acids. The CDR3 region has the DNA TGTGCTAGTGGTTTTGGGCAGCTCGGGAATACGCAGTATTTT. Translated: CASGFGQLGNTQYF.

The J gene is TRBJ2-3, the V gene TRBV6-4, with 9 nucleotides matching TRBD2. V shed 5 bases and J 6 bases; nucleotides not matched to a gene: 9. Germline V gene sequence: CDR1 MRHNA, CDR2 SNTAGT. This CDR3 is built from 15 residues. The CDR3 nucleotides are TGTGCCAGCAGTCCCGGGACTAGCCCTATTGATACGCAGTATTTT. Translated, it gives CASSPGTSPIDTQYF.

V and J are TRBV24-1 and TRBJ2-3; the D gene is possibly TRBD2 (5 bases). The CDR3 consists of 15 residues. The V gene lost 0 bases and the J gene lost 4 bases, with 10 bases spanning the gap. CDR1 is KGHDR and CDR2 is SFDVKD in the germline V gene. CDR3 coding DNA: TGTGCCACCAGTGATTTGAGCGGCGTCGCAGATACGCAGTATTTT. Its translation is CATSDLSGVADTQYF.

The chain combines TRBV5-1 with TRBJ2-3, with TRBD2 identical over 9 bases. Trimming at V came to 3 bases and at J to 5 bases, leaving 10 bases not matched to a gene. The germline gives CDR1 SGHRS, CDR2 YFSETQ. The CDR3 consists of 16 residues. The CDR3 coding sequence is TGCGCCAGCAGCTACTTAGCGGGGGAAGGGGGAGATACGCAGTATTTT. Protein: CASSYLAGEGGDTQYF.

The V and J genes are TRBV3-1 and TRBJ1-1; 8 bases fit TRBD1. The CDR3 is 13 amino acids. V was clipped by 4 bases and J by 7 bases; unmatched bases: 5. Germline-derived CDR1 and CDR2 are LGHDT and YNNKEL (reference sequence). The CDR3 here is CASSLRTGIEAFF. For the CDR3, the DNA is TGTGCCAGCAGCCTACGGACAGGGATTGAAGCTTTCTTT.

This clonotype was seen only a few times. This CDR3 is CAITRDRGPREQFF. The DNA of the CDR3 is TGTGCCATCACCCGGGACAGGGGGCCGCGTGAGCAGTTCTTC. The rearrangement uses TRBV10-3 and TRBJ2-1, with 12 bases that match TRBD1. CDR3 length equals 14 residues. Germline V CDR1 and CDR2: ENHRY, SYGVKD. V dropped 7 bases and J dropped 9; count of bases not matched to a gene: 7.